This TCR beta chain was sequenced in a study of identical twins. General observations from the study: Excess low generation probability was seen in twin-shared out-of-frame alpha sequences.

Template switching, a step in the protocol, added a universal primer site, and cDNA carried unique molecular identifiers. One entry per CDR3 protein, called by TCRdb with MiXCR from the 5' RACE reads. The sample carries about 240,000 distinct CDR3 sequences, 7.5% recorded once. Deletions cut 1 base from V and 6 bases from J, with 15 bases between. The CDR3 has 14 residues. Per the germline V gene, CDR1 is DFQATT and CDR2 is SNEGSKA (reference sequence). This clonotype was detected ten times or more. The antigen is undetermined. In addition, the sample was reused for a study of yellow fever vaccine responses in identical twins.

This clonotype was obtained from a woman aged 18 to 35 in good health. Sequencing used CD8+ T cells sorted from blood. This chain uses TRBV20-1 with TRBJ1-2; no reliable D call. Written as DNA, the CDR3 is TGCAGTGCTAGAGTAGAAGGGAGCTTTAATGGCTACACCTTC. Protein sequence: CSARVEGSFNGYTF.